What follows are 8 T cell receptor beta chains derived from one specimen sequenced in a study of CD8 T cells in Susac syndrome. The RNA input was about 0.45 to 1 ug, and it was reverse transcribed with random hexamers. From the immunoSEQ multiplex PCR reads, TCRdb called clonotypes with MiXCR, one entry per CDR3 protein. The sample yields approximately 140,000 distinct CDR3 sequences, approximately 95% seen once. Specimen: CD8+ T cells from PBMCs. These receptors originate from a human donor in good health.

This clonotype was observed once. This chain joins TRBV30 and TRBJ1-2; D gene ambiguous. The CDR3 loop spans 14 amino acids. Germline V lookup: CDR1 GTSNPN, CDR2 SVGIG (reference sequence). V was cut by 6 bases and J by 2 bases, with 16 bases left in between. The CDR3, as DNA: TGTGCCTGCTCGTCGGCGCCCAGCAACTATGGCTACACCTTC. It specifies CACSSAPSNYGYTF.

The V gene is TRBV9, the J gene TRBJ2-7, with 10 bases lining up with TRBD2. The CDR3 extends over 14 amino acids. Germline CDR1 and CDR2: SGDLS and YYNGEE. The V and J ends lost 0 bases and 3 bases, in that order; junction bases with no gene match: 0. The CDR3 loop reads CASSVGTSGYEQYF. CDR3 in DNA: TGTGCCAGCAGCGTAGGGACTAGCGGCTACGAGCAGTACTTC.

The CDR3 bases are TGCGCCAGCAGCCAAGATCCGGGACTAGCGGGAGTGGCCGGGGAGCTGTTTTTT. Protein: CASSQDPGLAGVAGELFF. The J gene is TRBJ2-2, the V gene TRBV4-3; the match to TRBD2 covers 14 bases. V dropped 0 bases and J dropped 6; count of bases not matched to a gene: 6. The CDR3 has 18 residues. The germline V gene has CDR1 LGHNA and CDR2 YSLEER.

The CDR3 nucleotides are TGTGCCAGCAGCTTGGACAGGTTGAGCTCCTACAATGAGCAGTTCTTC. Protein sequence: CASSLDRLSSYNEQFF. The chain carries TRBV7-7 and TRBJ2-1; 7 positions agree with TRBD1. Germline V gene lookup returns CDR1 SSHAT and CDR2 FNYEAQ (reference sequence). The CDR3 has 16 amino acids. Trimming cost V 3 bases and J 0 bases; bases outside gene matches: 5.

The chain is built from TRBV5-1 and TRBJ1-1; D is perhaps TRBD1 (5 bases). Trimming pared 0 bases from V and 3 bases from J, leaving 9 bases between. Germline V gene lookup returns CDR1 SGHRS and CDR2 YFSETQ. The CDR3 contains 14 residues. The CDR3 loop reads CASSLEGGDTEAFF. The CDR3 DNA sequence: TGCGCCAGCAGCTTGGAGGGAGGGGACACTGAAGCTTTCTTT.

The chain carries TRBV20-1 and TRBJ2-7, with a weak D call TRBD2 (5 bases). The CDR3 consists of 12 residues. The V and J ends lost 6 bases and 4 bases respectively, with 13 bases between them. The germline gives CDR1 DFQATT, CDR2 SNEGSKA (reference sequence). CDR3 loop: CSARPTMYEQYF. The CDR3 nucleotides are TGCAGTGCGAGACCGACTATGTACGAGCAGTACTTC.

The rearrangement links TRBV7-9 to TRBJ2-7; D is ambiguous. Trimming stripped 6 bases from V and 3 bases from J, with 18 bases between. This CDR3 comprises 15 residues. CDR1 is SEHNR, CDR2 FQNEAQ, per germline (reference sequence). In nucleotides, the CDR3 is TGTGCCAGCAGGGGTCTCGAGGCATCCTTCTACGAGCAGTACTTC. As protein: CASRGLEASFYEQYF.

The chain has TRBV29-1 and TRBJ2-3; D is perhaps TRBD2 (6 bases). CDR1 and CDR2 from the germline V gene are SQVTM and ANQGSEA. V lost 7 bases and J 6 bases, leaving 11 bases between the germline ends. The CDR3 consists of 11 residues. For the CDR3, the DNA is TGCAGCGGGGGGACTTGGGATACGCAGTATTTT. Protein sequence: CSGGTWDTQYF.